This record looks at one T cell receptor beta chain sequence and its context. This record belongs to a study of blood T cell repertoires in COVID-19. At the level of the study: Material from acute and convalescent COVID-19 was sourced from the United States, Italy and Spain. PBMCs, B-cell-depleted T cells, or T cells were the source of the cDNA or gDNA that made up the material.

Methods used by the authors: For nucleated cells, counts were estimated from reference gene primer amplification. Profiled with immunoSEQ multiplex PCR; TCRdb holds only in-frame clones, not every one. The V and J calls and clone size come from that table; D and trimming were worked out from the DNA. The repertoire holds around 210,000 clones, with 70% to 90% as singletons. This TCR came from a man between 18 and 35 years old with active or convalescent COVID-19. Material: peripheral blood.

In DNA, the CDR3 is TGTGCCCACAGCTCCGGGACAGGGGGCCACAATGAGCAGTTCTTC. Translating it yields CAHSSGTGGHNEQFF. The rearrangement joins TRBV25-1 to TRBJ2-1; 12 positions match TRBD1. Germline CDR1 reads MGHDK; CDR2 reads SYGVNS. The CDR3 spans 15 residues. V trimming: 11 bases; J trimming: 5 bases; junction bases outside the gene matches: 10.